These T cell receptor beta chains were read from a single sample in a study of CD8 T cells in Susac syndrome. A single record per CDR3 protein comes from TCRdb applying MiXCR to the immunoSEQ multiplex PCR reads. The sample lists about 75,000 distinct CDR3 sequences, roughly 94% occurring once. Sample: CD8+ T cells from PBMCs. The receptors stem from a human donor with Susac syndrome. Both conserved end residues are part of each CDR3. D genes are given only for firm matches. Clone sizes are given selectively: once, few, many, or a class where the clone is expanded.

clone size: .
D gene: .
J gene: TRBJ1-1
V gene: TRBV18
CDR3 DNA: TGTGCCAGCTCACCACGGGCAACAGGTCACCTGAACACTGAAGCTTTCTTT
CDR3 protein: CASSPRATGHLNTEAFF

clone size: .
D gene: TRBD1
J gene: TRBJ1-1
V gene: TRBV12-3/TRBV12-4
CDR3 DNA: TGTGCCACCCCAAGACAGGGGGATACGGGAGGCACTGAAGCTTTCTTT
CDR3 protein: CATPRQGDTGGTEAFF

clone size: .
D gene: .
J gene: TRBJ2-2
V gene: TRBV11-2
CDR3 DNA: TGTGCCAGCAGCTTAAACACCGGGGAGCTGTTTTTT
CDR3 protein: CASSLNTGELFF

clone size: .
D gene: .
J gene: TRBJ1-1
V gene: TRBV6-2/TRBV6-3
CDR3 DNA: TGTGCCAGCAGTTACGAATGGAACACTGAAGCTTTCTTT
CDR3 protein: CASSYEWNTEAFF

clone size: .
D gene: .
J gene: TRBJ2-3
V gene: TRBV4-1
CDR3 DNA: TGCGCCAGCAGCCAAACCCGACCTAATGGAGATACGCAGTATTTT
CDR3 protein: CASSQTRPNGDTQYF

clone size: .
D gene: .
J gene: TRBJ1-2
V gene: TRBV5-6
CDR3 DNA: TGTGCCAGCAGCTTGGGATACAGAGGCCCTATACATGGCTACACCTTC
CDR3 protein: CASSLGYRGPIHGYTF

clone size: .
D gene: TRBD2
J gene: TRBJ2-7
V gene: TRBV28
CDR3 DNA: TGTGCCAGCAGTTTCCCACTAGCGGGGGGCCACTACGAGCAGTACTTC
CDR3 protein: CASSFPLAGGHYEQYF

clone size: once
D gene: .
J gene: TRBJ2-7
V gene: TRBV14
CDR3 DNA: TGTGCCAGCAGCCAAGTAGCCGGTCCGGGACGGAGCGCCGAGCAGTACTTC
CDR3 protein: CASSQVAGPGRSAEQYF

clone size: .
D gene: TRBD2
J gene: TRBJ2-1
V gene: TRBV3-1
CDR3 DNA: TGTGCCAGCAGCCGCGGGGGGGCCTCGGGAGAGCAGTTCTTC
CDR3 protein: CASSRGGASGEQFF

clone size: .
D gene: .
J gene: TRBJ1-4
V gene: TRBV4-1
CDR3 DNA: TGCGCCAGCAGCCAAGAGGCTGGGCGAACTAATGAAAAACTGTTTTTT
CDR3 protein: CASSQEAGRTNEKLFF

clone size: .
D gene: TRBD1
J gene: TRBJ2-7
V gene: TRBV28
CDR3 DNA: TGTGCCAGCAGTATACGGGACAGGGGGGCCTACGAGCAGTACTTC
CDR3 protein: CASSIRDRGAYEQYF

clone size: .
D gene: .
J gene: TRBJ2-2
V gene: TRBV6-1
CDR3 DNA: TGTGCCAGCAGTGAAAGGTTCCAGGGGAGAACCGGGGAGCTGTTTTTT
CDR3 protein: CASSERFQGRTGELFF

clone size: .
D gene: TRBD1
J gene: TRBJ1-5
V gene: TRBV6-2/TRBV6-3
CDR3 DNA: TGTGCCAGCAGTGCCGGGACAGCATATCAGCCCCAGCATTTT
CDR3 protein: CASSAGTAYQPQHF

clone size: .
D gene: .
J gene: TRBJ2-5
V gene: TRBV5-4
CDR3 DNA: TGTGCCAGCAGCTCCCCGGGGAGAGTCGAGACCCAGTACTTC
CDR3 protein: CASSSPGRVETQYF

clone size: .
D gene: .
J gene: TRBJ1-5
V gene: TRBV7-2
CDR3 DNA: TGTGCCAGCAGCTTAGAGTGGGTTCCCGGTCAGCCCCAGCATTTT
CDR3 protein: CASSLEWVPGQPQHF

clone size: .
D gene: TRBD1
J gene: TRBJ2-5
V gene: TRBV12-3/TRBV12-4
CDR3 DNA: TGTGCCAGCACCCCGGGACAGCAAGAGACCCAGTACTTC
CDR3 protein: CASTPGQQETQYF

clone size: .
D gene: TRBD1
J gene: TRBJ2-7
V gene: TRBV7-9
CDR3 DNA: TGTGCCAGCAGCTTAGGCGGACAGGGCAGGAACGAGCAGTACTTC
CDR3 protein: CASSLGGQGRNEQYF

clone size: .
D gene: .
J gene: TRBJ1-1
V gene: TRBV27
CDR3 DNA: TGTGCCAGCAGTTTATCCTTCGACACTGAAGCTTTCTTT
CDR3 protein: CASSLSFDTEAFF

clone size: .
D gene: TRBD1
J gene: TRBJ2-5
V gene: TRBV6-5
CDR3 DNA: TGTGCCAGCAGTTCCCGGGACAGGGGGAGAGAAGAGACCCAGTACTTC
CDR3 protein: CASSSRDRGREETQYF

clone size: .
D gene: .
J gene: TRBJ1-5
V gene: TRBV12-3/TRBV12-4
CDR3 DNA: TGTGCCAGCAGTTTCTCGGGGGAAAAAAAGGACCAGCATTTT
CDR3 protein: CASSFSGEKKDQHF

clone size: .
D gene: TRBD1
J gene: TRBJ1-2
V gene: TRBV6-1
CDR3 DNA: TGTGCCAGCAGCCCCCCCGACAGGGGCGGACTGTTCGGCTATGGCTACACCTTC
CDR3 protein: CASSPPDRGGLFGYGYTF

clone size: .
D gene: .
J gene: TRBJ1-6
V gene: TRBV20-1
CDR3 DNA: TGCAGTGCTAGAGATGCTCCTCAAATCTCCTATAATTCACCCCTCCACTTT
CDR3 protein: CSARDAPQISYNSPLHF

clone size: few
D gene: TRBD2
J gene: TRBJ2-1
V gene: TRBV9
CDR3 DNA: TGTGCCAGCAGCCCACTAGCGTACAATGAGCAGTTCTTC
CDR3 protein: CASSPLAYNEQFF

clone size: .
D gene: .
J gene: TRBJ1-1
V gene: TRBV9
CDR3 DNA: TGTGCCAGCAGCGCGACAATGGGGACAAACACTGAAGCTTTCTTT
CDR3 protein: CASSATMGTNTEAFF

clone size: .
D gene: .
J gene: TRBJ2-1
V gene: TRBV4-3
CDR3 DNA: TGCGCCAGCAGGGCACGGGACGGATCCTACAATGAGCAGTTCTTC
CDR3 protein: CASRARDGSYNEQFF

clone size: .
D gene: .
J gene: TRBJ2-2
V gene: TRBV2
CDR3 DNA: TGTGCCAGCAGTCTGAGAGCGGTTAGTCCTTCCGGAGAGCTGTTTTTT
CDR3 protein: CASSLRAVSPSGELFF

clone size: .
D gene: .
J gene: TRBJ2-2
V gene: TRBV20-1
CDR3 DNA: TGCAGTGCTAAGGGGGTACTAGATGCCGGGGAGCTGTTTTTT
CDR3 protein: CSAKGVLDAGELFF

clone size: once
D gene: .
J gene: TRBJ2-3
V gene: TRBV3-1
CDR3 DNA: TGTGCCAGCAGCCAAGAGGCTGTCTACACAGATACGCAGTATTTT
CDR3 protein: CASSQEAVYTDTQYF

clone size: .
D gene: .
J gene: TRBJ2-5
V gene: TRBV27
CDR3 DNA: TGTGCCAGCAGTTTCCTCAGGGAACGCCAAGAGACCCAGTACTTC
CDR3 protein: CASSFLRERQETQYF

clone size: .
D gene: TRBD2
J gene: TRBJ2-1
V gene: TRBV24-1
CDR3 DNA: TGTGCCACCAGTCCGGGACTAGCGGGGGGGAAAGCGTCCTACAATGAGCAGTTCTTC
CDR3 protein: CATSPGLAGGKASYNEQFF

clone size: .
D gene: TRBD1
J gene: TRBJ2-7
V gene: TRBV3-1
CDR3 DNA: TGTGCCAGCAGCCACCTTAGGACAGGGGACTACGAGCAGTACTTC
CDR3 protein: CASSHLRTGDYEQYF

clone size: once
D gene: TRBD1
J gene: TRBJ1-2
V gene: TRBV28
CDR3 DNA: TGTGCCAGCAGCACAGGGGGCGGCTACACCTTC
CDR3 protein: CASSTGGGYTF

clone size: .
D gene: TRBD1
J gene: TRBJ2-1
V gene: TRBV7-8
CDR3 DNA: TGTGCCAGCAGCTGGACAGGGGCGGAGGGTGAGCAGTTCTTC
CDR3 protein: CASSWTGAEGEQFF

clone size: .
D gene: .
J gene: TRBJ2-1
V gene: TRBV5-1
CDR3 DNA: TGCGCCAGCAGCTTGGATGATGGCTCCTACAATGAGCAGTTCTTC
CDR3 protein: CASSLDDGSYNEQFF

clone size: .
D gene: .
J gene: TRBJ2-7
V gene: TRBV5-1
CDR3 DNA: TGCGCCAGCAGCTTGGAGGAGGGACCCTACGAGCAGTACTTC
CDR3 protein: CASSLEEGPYEQYF

clone size: .
D gene: TRBD1
J gene: TRBJ2-7
V gene: TRBV27
CDR3 DNA: TGTGCCAGCGGCCCGAGGACAGGGTTGACCCCCTACGAGCAGTACTTC
CDR3 protein: CASGPRTGLTPYEQYF

clone size: .
D gene: .
J gene: TRBJ1-1
V gene: TRBV6-5
CDR3 DNA: TGTGCCAGCAGTTACGGGCTGGAAGTGAACACTGAAGCTTTCTTT
CDR3 protein: CASSYGLEVNTEAFF

clone size: .
D gene: TRBD1
J gene: TRBJ2-7
V gene: TRBV28
CDR3 DNA: TGTGCCAGCAGGACCGGGACAGGGACCTACGAGCAGTACTTC
CDR3 protein: CASRTGTGTYEQYF

clone size: .
D gene: .
J gene: TRBJ1-1
V gene: TRBV7-9
CDR3 DNA: TGTGCCAGCAGCTTAGGTACAGTTACTGAAGCTTTCTTT
CDR3 protein: CASSLGTVTEAFF

clone size: few
D gene: .
J gene: TRBJ2-7
V gene: TRBV19
CDR3 DNA: TGTGCCAGTAGTACAGGGGCCGCTAGGGAGCAGTACTTC
CDR3 protein: CASSTGAAREQYF

clone size: .
D gene: .
J gene: TRBJ2-7
V gene: TRBV20-1
CDR3 DNA: TGCAGTCCTCTGATCCAGGACAACTCCTACGAGCAGTACTTC
CDR3 protein: CSPLIQDNSYEQYF

clone size: .
D gene: TRBD1
J gene: TRBJ2-7
V gene: TRBV13
CDR3 DNA: TGTGCCAGCAGCTTCCGGGACAGGGTGGAGGAGCAGTACTTC
CDR3 protein: CASSFRDRVEEQYF

clone size: .
D gene: .
J gene: TRBJ2-1
V gene: TRBV2
CDR3 DNA: TGTGCCAGCTGGCCGGGGGGCCCCGGCAATGAGCAGTTCTTC
CDR3 protein: CASWPGGPGNEQFF

clone size: .
D gene: .
J gene: TRBJ1-5
V gene: TRBV20-1
CDR3 DNA: TGCAGTGCCGCAAATTACCTACCTGACAATCAGCCCCAGCATTTT
CDR3 protein: CSAANYLPDNQPQHF

clone size: .
D gene: TRBD1
J gene: TRBJ2-1
V gene: TRBV5-4
CDR3 DNA: TGTGCCAGCAGCTTGGACAGGGGGCGCTTGGATGAGCAGTTCTTC
CDR3 protein: CASSLDRGRLDEQFF

clone size: .
D gene: .
J gene: TRBJ2-7
V gene: TRBV18
CDR3 DNA: TGTGCCAGCTCGGCGTCCTACGAGCAGTACTTC
CDR3 protein: CASSASYEQYF

clone size: .
D gene: .
J gene: TRBJ1-1
V gene: TRBV5-5
CDR3 DNA: TGTGCCAGCAGTCACACAGGGTCGGGGACTGAAGCTTTCTTT
CDR3 protein: CASSHTGSGTEAFF

clone size: once
D gene: .
J gene: TRBJ2-3
V gene: TRBV12-3/TRBV12-4
CDR3 DNA: TGTGCCAGCAGTTTATTGGCTCCAACCTCTAGCACAGATACGCAGTATTTT
CDR3 protein: CASSLLAPTSSTDTQYF

clone size: .
D gene: .
J gene: TRBJ1-1
V gene: TRBV6-1
CDR3 DNA: TGTGCCAGCAGGAGGGGGGAGAACACTGAAGCTTTCTTT
CDR3 protein: CASRRGENTEAFF

clone size: once
D gene: TRBD2
J gene: TRBJ2-1
V gene: TRBV9
CDR3 DNA: TGTGCCAGCAGCGTGGGACTAGCAGAGGATGAGCAGTTCTTC
CDR3 protein: CASSVGLAEDEQFF

clone size: once
D gene: .
J gene: TRBJ2-7
V gene: TRBV7-9
CDR3 DNA: TGTGCCAGCAGCTTCCGGGACATAGACGAGCAGTACTTC
CDR3 protein: CASSFRDIDEQYF

clone size: .
D gene: TRBD1
J gene: TRBJ2-3
V gene: TRBV24-1
CDR3 DNA: TGTGCCACCAGTGATGCGGACAGGGAGACAGATACGCAGTATTTT
CDR3 protein: CATSDADRETDTQYF

clone size: few
D gene: .
J gene: TRBJ2-7
V gene: TRBV27
CDR3 DNA: TGTGCCAGTTCAGACCGCTCCTACGAGCAGTACTTC
CDR3 protein: CASSDRSYEQYF

clone size: .
D gene: .
J gene: TRBJ2-2
V gene: TRBV3-1
CDR3 DNA: TGTGCCAGCAGTCACCGGGGCCAGGAAGGAACCCACACCGGGGAGCTGTTTTTT
CDR3 protein: CASSHRGQEGTHTGELFF

clone size: .
D gene: TRBD2
J gene: TRBJ2-7
V gene: TRBV9
CDR3 DNA: TGTGCCAGCAGCACCGCCGCCGGGACTAGCGGGGCAAGTGAGCAGTACTTC
CDR3 protein: CASSTAAGTSGASEQYF

clone size: .
D gene: .
J gene: TRBJ2-5
V gene: TRBV20-1
CDR3 DNA: TGCAGTGCTAGAGCGACTTCTAAAGAGACCCAGTACTTC
CDR3 protein: CSARATSKETQYF

clone size: .
D gene: .
J gene: TRBJ1-6
V gene: TRBV7-9
CDR3 DNA: TGTGCCAGCAGCCCCGGTAGTTCACCCCTCCACTTT
CDR3 protein: CASSPGSSPLHF

clone size: .
D gene: .
J gene: TRBJ1-1
V gene: TRBV4-3
CDR3 DNA: TGCGCCAGCAGCCGAGCCAGGGTGAACACTGAAGCTTTCTTT
CDR3 protein: CASSRARVNTEAFF